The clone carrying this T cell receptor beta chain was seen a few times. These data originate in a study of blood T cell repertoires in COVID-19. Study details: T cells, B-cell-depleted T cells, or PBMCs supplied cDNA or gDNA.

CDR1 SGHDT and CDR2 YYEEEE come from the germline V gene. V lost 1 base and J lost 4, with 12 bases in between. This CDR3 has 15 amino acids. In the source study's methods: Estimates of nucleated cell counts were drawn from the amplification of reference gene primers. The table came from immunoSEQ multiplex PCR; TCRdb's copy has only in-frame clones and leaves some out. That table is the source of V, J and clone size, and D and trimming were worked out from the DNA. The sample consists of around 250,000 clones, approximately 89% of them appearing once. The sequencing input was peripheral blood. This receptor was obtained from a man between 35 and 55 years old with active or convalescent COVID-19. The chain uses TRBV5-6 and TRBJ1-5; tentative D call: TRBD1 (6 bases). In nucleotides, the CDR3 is TGTGCCAGCAGCTTGAGGTCAGGGGTGAATCAGCCCCAGCATTTT. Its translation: CASSLRSGVNQPQHF.